This T cell receptor (beta chain) was found in a study of vaccination and CD4 T cells after COVID-19. Looking at the study overall: Collection of post-vaccine samples followed dose two by a median approximately 68 days, spanning a range of 14 to 241. Stimulation of the cells used overlapping spike peptide pools from SARS-CoV-2 and from the common cold coronaviruses HCoV-NL63, HCoV-OC43 and HCoV-229E. The study's findings and limits: Reactive clone data from convalescent patients indicated a median of roughly 86% appearing only post-vaccination.

Described treatment: approximately nine-day PBMC culture with coronavirus spike peptide pools or control peptides (ViraFEST assay). Per well, more than 1.5 million PBMCs were cultured in the presence of approximately 9 IU/ml IL-2 and 8 to 10 ug/ml peptide pools. The Oncomine TCR Beta short-read assay generated sequence data from the DNA of cultured CD4+ T cells. Each CDR3 protein is one row after TCRdb ran MiXCR on the PCR reads. This sample has some 10,000 distinct CDR3 sequences, with around 57% found just once. This clonotype has a handful of counts. The antigen remains unidentified. The receptor was isolated from a human donor who had recovered from COVID-19. The sample was CD4+ T cells from blood, cultured in vitro.

This CDR3 reads CSARPVRDEQFF. For the CDR3, the DNA is TGCAGTGCTAGGCCCGTCCGGGATGAGCAGTTCTTC. The chain combines TRBV20-1 with TRBJ2-1; D unclear. The V end lost 3 bases, the J end lost 8 bases, and 11 bases lay between the germline ends. This CDR3 contains 12 residues. Germline assignment: CDR1 DFQATT and CDR2 SNEGSKA (reference sequence).